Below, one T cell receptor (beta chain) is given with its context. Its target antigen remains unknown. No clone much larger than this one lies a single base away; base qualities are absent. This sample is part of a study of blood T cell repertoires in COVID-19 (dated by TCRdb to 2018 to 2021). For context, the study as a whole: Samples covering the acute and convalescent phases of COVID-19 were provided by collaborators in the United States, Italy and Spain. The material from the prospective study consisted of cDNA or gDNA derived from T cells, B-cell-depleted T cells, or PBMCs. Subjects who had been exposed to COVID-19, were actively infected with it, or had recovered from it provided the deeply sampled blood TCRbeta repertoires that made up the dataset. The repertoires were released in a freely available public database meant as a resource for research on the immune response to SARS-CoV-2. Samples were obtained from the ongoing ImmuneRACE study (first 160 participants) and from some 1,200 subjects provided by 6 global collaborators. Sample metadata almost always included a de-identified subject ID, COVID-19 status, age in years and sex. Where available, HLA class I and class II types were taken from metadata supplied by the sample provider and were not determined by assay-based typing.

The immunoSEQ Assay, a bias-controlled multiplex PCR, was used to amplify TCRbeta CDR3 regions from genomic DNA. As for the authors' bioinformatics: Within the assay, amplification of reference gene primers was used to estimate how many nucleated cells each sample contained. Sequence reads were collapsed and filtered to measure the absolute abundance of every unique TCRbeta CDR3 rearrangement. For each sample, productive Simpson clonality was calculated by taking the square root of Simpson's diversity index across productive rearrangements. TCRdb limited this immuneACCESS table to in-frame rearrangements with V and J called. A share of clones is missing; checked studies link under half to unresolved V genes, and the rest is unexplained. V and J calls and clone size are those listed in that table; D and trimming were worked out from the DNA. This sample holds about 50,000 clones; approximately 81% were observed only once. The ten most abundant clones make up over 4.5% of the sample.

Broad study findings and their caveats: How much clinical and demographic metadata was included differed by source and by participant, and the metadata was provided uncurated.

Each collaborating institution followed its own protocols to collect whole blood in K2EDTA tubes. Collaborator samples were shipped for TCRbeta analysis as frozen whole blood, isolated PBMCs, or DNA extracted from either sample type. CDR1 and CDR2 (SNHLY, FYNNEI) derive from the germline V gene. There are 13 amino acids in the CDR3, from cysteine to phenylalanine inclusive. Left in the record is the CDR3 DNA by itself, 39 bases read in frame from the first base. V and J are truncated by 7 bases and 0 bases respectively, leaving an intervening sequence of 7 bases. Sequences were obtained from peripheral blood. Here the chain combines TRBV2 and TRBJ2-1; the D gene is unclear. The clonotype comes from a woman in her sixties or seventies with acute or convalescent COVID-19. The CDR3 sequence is CASNPSSYNEQFF. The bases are TGTGCCAGCAACCCGAGCTCCTACAATGAGCAGTTCTTC. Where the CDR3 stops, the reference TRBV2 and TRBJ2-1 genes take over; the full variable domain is EPEVTQTPSHQVTQMGQEVILRCVPISNHLYFYWYRQILGQKVEFLVSFYNNEISEKSEIFDDQFSVERPDGSNFTLKIRSTKLEDSAMYFCASNPSSYNEQFFGPGTRLTVL.